This TCR beta chain was captured in a study of blood T cell repertoires in COVID-19. Study overall: In each case, the material was cDNA or gDNA derived from T cells, B-cell-depleted T cells, or PBMCs.

Assay: immunoSEQ multiplex PCR; the TCRdb copy retains only in-frame clones and omits some. The table includes a few hundred thousand clones, roughly 85% detected once. Sequenced material: peripheral blood. The TCR comes from a woman in her 30s with active or convalescent COVID-19.

CDR3 sequence reads: CASSRSGGLNTEAFF. CDR3 nucleotides: TGCGCCAGCAGCCGGAGCGGGGGCTTGAACACTGAAGCTTTCTTT. The chain carries TRBV5-1 and TRBJ1-1; weak D call: TRBD1 (6 bases). Trimming left V 4 bases short and J 0 bases short, with 13 bases between. CDR1 is SGHRS and CDR2 is YFSETQ in the germline V gene. There are 15 residues in the CDR3. Full variable domain (remainder filled in from reference TRBV5-1 and TRBJ1-1): KAGVTQTPRYLIKTRGQQVTLSCSPISGHRSVSWYQQTPGQGLQFLFEYFSETQRNKGNFPGRFSGRQFSNSRSEMNVSTLELGDSALYLCASSRSGGLNTEAFFGQGTRLTVV.